This T cell receptor (beta chain) stems from a study of cytomegalovirus exposure and HLA in healthy donors (dated by TCRdb to about 2017). Turning to the overall study: According to an earlier analysis of 587 of the donors, 200 million or so T cells yielded 90 million to 130 million unique TCR beta sequences and more than 250 Gb of sequence data. Every repertoire in the discovery cohort had been generated on one and the same sequencing platform. To predict cytomegalovirus infection status, the study brought together high-throughput TCR immunosequencing, statistical association of individual TCRs with disease status, and machine learning. An early release that covered about 600 HLA-typed donors contained approximately 300 gigabases of sequencing data and tens of millions of unique TCR sequences. The study used immunosequencing to profile the T cell repertoires of several hundred subjects and linked those repertoires to cytomegalovirus serostatus. Typing coverage differed by locus: A, B, C, DRB1 and DQB1 were typed in roughly 629-630 donors, DQA1 in around 500, DPA1 in 600 to 610, and DPB1 in approximately 450. HLA typing included class I and class II loci at four-digit resolution. The study was designed to test whether signatures of past pathogen exposure could be identified by cataloging public T cell receptors. To study patterns of TCR occurrence, a later analysis re-analyzed previously published TCR beta repertoires from around 700 donors and added high-resolution HLA genotyping. Of the 350 to 400 genotyped donors, approximately 82% fell in the genetic ancestry cluster associated with self-reported Caucasian donors. Rather than drawing on any new phenotypic data, the later analysis identified candidate immune exposures from TCR beta sequences and the way those sequences occurred across donors. Donor age, sex, ethnicity and CMV serostatus were collected together with the repertoire data. A later genetic analysis used genome-wide SNP genotypes for about 60% of the roughly 700 donors, treating that subset as a discovery cohort. A separate validation cohort of 100 to 150 different subjects was used in addition to the approximately 670-subject first cohort. Because of strong linkage in the cohort, roughly five DR-DQ haplotypes were treated as single units for association and clustering. On average, roughly 240,000 unique TCR beta nucleotide sequences were sequenced per donor among 398 genotyped donors of the cohort, with roughly 18% of those sequences being non-productive. In an earlier analysis of 550 to 700 of the donors, high-throughput TCR beta sequencing was used to judge whether each TCR beta V gene segment behaved as functional or pseudogenic.

Library construction relied on the immunoSEQ multiplex PCR assay. For the multiplex PCR, a mixture combining 60 forward primers for TCR Vbeta segments and 13 reverse primers for TCR Jbeta segments was used. Amplification of the CDR3 region of rearranged TCR beta genes was performed with a multiplex PCR assay on genomic DNA. The amplified TCR beta libraries were sequenced on the Illumina HiSeq System as 87-base-pair reads. Regarding the original processing steps: A later analysis tallied 75 million to 85 million unique TCR beta chains across the 610 or so repertoires, and approximately 9.9 million of those chains were shared by two or more donors. Raw reads were error-corrected and collapsed into unique sequences with a nearest-neighbor algorithm that merged closely related sequences to remove PCR and sequencing errors. To assign V, D and J gene segments, CDR3 sequences were aligned to IMGT reference sequences. For a sequence to be retained, a match of at least six nucleotides was required to both a V gene segment and a J gene segment. Rearrangements were classified as productive when the CDR3 lacked stop codons and remained in frame with V and J, and all other rearrangements were classified as non-productive. Following IMGT convention, CDR3 was defined as the stretch from the second conserved V-encoded cysteine up to the conserved J-encoded phenylalanine. Sequences without an unambiguous match to a single V gene segment were excluded from the earlier analysis of about 640 of the donors. An earlier analysis of about 600 of the donors called V segments functional above 56.7% productive rearrangements and segregating when the between-donor standard deviation exceeded 5%. A statistical classification framework was developed to diagnose cytomegalovirus status using the catalog of TCR beta chain sequences. V and J gene assignment, in a later analysis, came from comparing TCR nucleotide sequences with IMGT/GENE-DB human TR gene sequences. A later analysis assigned CDR3 sequences and most-parsimonious VDJ recombination scenarios with the TCRdist pipeline. A later analysis defined each TCR beta chain by its CDR3 amino acid sequence plus V-gene family, and excluded reads lacking a unique V-gene family. In a later analysis, fewer than 650 highly shared, low-generation-probability nucleotide sequences were removed to address suspected cross-contamination and a sequencing artifact. For each public chain, a later analysis derived a clonal expansion index from normalized ranks of inferred template counts within each repertoire. In a later analysis, generation probabilities were computed with a VDJ recombination model fitted to out-of-frame rearrangements, and the resulting probabilities were checked against IGoR. In a later analysis, hypergeometric tests were used to score TCR-TCR, TCR-HLA and TCR-CMV co-occurrence, with a repertoire-size bias correction applied to TCR pairs. A later analysis estimated false discovery rates by permuting HLA or CMV assignments 20 times. In a later analysis, co-occurring TCRs were grouped using DBSCAN, and TCRdist sequence similarity was added for clustering within HLA-allele-positive subsets. Repertoires with fewer than 30,000 or more than 120,000 public chains, plus five repertoires with anomalous nucleotide sharing, were excluded from co-occurrence clustering. TCRdb holds this immuneACCESS table with in-frame rearrangements only. Some clones are missing; in checked studies, unresolved V genes explain under half, and the rest has no known cause. V and J calls and clone size are copied from that table; D and trimming were computed from the DNA. This sample's table contains tens of thousands of clones. The ten largest clones represent more than 0.9% of the sample.

At the junction V is shortened by 1 base and J by 11 bases, with 14 bases in between. The CDR3 sequence holds 13 residues, the cysteine and phenylalanine included. Only CDR3 DNA is held: 39 bases, read in frame from base 1. The germline V gene specifies MNHNS as CDR1 and SASEGT as CDR2. In total, approximately 700 healthy bone marrow donors made up the cohort. All cohort members were sampled while nominally healthy, although unrecorded immune exposures were likely present. The donor was CMV seronegative and belonged to the group of under 400 seronegative cohort members. A peripheral blood sample was provided by each donor, and peripheral blood mononuclear cells were used for TCR beta sequencing. The Qiagen DNeasy Blood Extraction Kit was used to extract genomic DNA from the blood cell samples. Paper-wide results and their limitations: In a later genetic analysis, a missense DCLRE1C variant was associated with V-gene and J-gene trimming of TCR beta chains, and the association was replicated in an independent cohort. Cytomegalovirus status was reported to be diagnosed by the classifier with high specificity and sensitivity in both the original and validation cohorts. HLA typing was unavailable for some donors at each locus, so association tests used only the typed subset. In this cohort, only TCR beta chains were sequenced, and detectable features were limited by the absence of alpha or paired-chain data. Linkage disequilibrium might explain the correlated functional status among segregating V segments, but an unknown experimental factor could not be ruled out. Because counts were too low, under 20 rarely observed V segments, including chromosome 9 orphons, were left out of the earlier analysis of over 550 of the donors. CMV serostatus was the only immune exposure information available for the cohort. It was suggested by the authors that the approach could potentially be generalized to other disease states and immunological phenotypes. A cluster of highly shared sequence variants was judged likely to represent a technical artifact of the sequencing pipeline. Sequencing depth was assumed to be roughly uniform across donors in the presence/absence analyses, though that assumption may not hold. The study listed 150 to 200 TCR beta chains as associated with cytomegalovirus. While some public TCRs were present in many individuals, most TCR sequences turned up only very rarely across donors. In a later analysis, HLA-associated TCR beta chains showed more clonal expansion and lower generation probabilities than non-associated chains that were equally common. In a later analysis, the rate of TCR association differed among HLA loci, with DRB1 alleles having the most associated TCRs and HLA-C alleles having the fewest. A further reported finding was that TCR beta sequences accurately predicted the HLA-A and HLA-B alleles for most subjects in the first cohort. A later genetic analysis reported fewer N-insertions in productive TCRs among donors in an Asian-associated ancestry cluster than the roughly 670-donor mean. Broadly in line with IMGT annotations, most TCR beta V segments showed up in productive rearrangements about 87% or about 30% of the time in an earlier analysis of 587 of the donors. When HLA alleles, especially DR and DQ, strongly co-occurred, attributing TCR associations to individual alleles was difficult. In vitro tests confirmed that three of the cytomegalovirus-associated TCR beta chains recognize cytomegalovirus antigens. At a false discovery rate of 0.05, a later analysis linked 15,000 to 20,000 TCR beta sequences to specific HLA alleles. Most CMV-associated TCR beta chains appeared to be HLA-restricted in a later analysis, and the HLA associations seemed to be driven largely by CMV exposure. Because the 87-base-pair reads could not distinguish some IMGT-functional V segments, including TRBV6-2 and TRBV6-3, those segments were excluded. In a later analysis, several top co-occurrence clusters were reported to appear linked to parvovirus B19, influenza, CMV and Epstein-Barr virus.

Comments on this clone: Which antigen it targets is not known.

The sample taken for sequencing was PBMCs. The TCR originated in a middle-aged woman in good health and CMV-seronegative. The rearrangement joined TRBV6-1 to TRBJ2-5, with TRBD2 as a weak D call on 5 bases. Here the CDR3 is given as CASSEGPGLSQYF. The DNA sequence follows: TGTGCCAGCAGTGAAGGACCGGGGTTAAGTCAGTACTTC.